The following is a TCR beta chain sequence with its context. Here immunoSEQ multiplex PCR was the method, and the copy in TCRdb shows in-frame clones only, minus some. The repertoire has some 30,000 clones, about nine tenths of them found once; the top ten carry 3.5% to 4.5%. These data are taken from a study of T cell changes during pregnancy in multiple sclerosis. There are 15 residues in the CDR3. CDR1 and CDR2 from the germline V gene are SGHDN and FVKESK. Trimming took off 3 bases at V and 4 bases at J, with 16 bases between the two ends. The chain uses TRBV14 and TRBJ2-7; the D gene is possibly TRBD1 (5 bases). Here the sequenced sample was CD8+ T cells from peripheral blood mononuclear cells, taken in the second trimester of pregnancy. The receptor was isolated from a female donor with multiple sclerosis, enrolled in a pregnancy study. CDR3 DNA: TGTGCCAGCAGCCATACCCTTGGGGCGGCTTACGAGCAGTACTTC. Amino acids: CASSHTLGAAYEQYF.